The 15 T cell receptor beta chains in this list originate from one sample, sequenced in a study of OX40 agonist ivuxolimab in advanced cancers. Profiled with immunoSEQ multiplex PCR; TCRdb holds only in-frame clones, not every one. Of about 35,000 clones listed, about four fifths are singletons. The material sequenced was CD4+ or CD8+ T cells sorted from blood, taken in a trial of the OX40 agonist ivuxolimab. The receptor source for this set is an adult with an advanced solid tumor such as melanoma, head and neck, liver or kidney cancer.

V usage is TRBV10-3 and J usage is TRBJ1-4; TRBD1 agrees at 11 bases. The CDR3 length is 16 residues. Trimming at V came to 3 bases and at J to 10 bases, leaving 10 bases not matched to a gene. Germline values: CDR1 ENHRY, CDR2 SYGVKD. CDR3 sequence: CAISDSLLGTGGKLFF. The CDR3 DNA follows: TGTGCCATCAGTGATTCTCTATTGGGGACAGGGGGAAAACTGTTTTTT.

V gene TRBV9 combines with J gene TRBJ2-7; 11 nucleotides agree with TRBD2. The CDR3 extends over 17 amino acids. V shed 1 base and J 0 bases; nucleotides not matched to a gene: 6. The germline V gene has CDR1 SGDLS and CDR2 YYNGEE. The CDR3 spells CASSVPRLAGSSYEQYF. In DNA, the CDR3 is TGTGCCAGCAGCGTACCGAGACTAGCGGGGAGCTCCTACGAGCAGTACTTC.

The chain uses TRBV9 and TRBJ2-5; tentative D call: TRBD1 (6 bases). The CDR3 is made up of 14 amino acids. V gave up 4 bases and J gave up 5 bases, with 15 bases separating them. Germline CDR1 reads SGDLS; CDR2 reads YYNGEE. Here the CDR3 DNA reads TGTGCCAGCAGCTCAGGGGTCCTTCGGGAGACCCAGTACTTC. It encodes CASSSGVLRETQYF. The full variable domain, its missing parts supplied by reference TRBV9 and TRBJ2-5, is DSGVTQTPKHLITATGQRVTLRCSPRSGDLSVYWYQQSLDQGLQFLIQYYNGEERAKGNILERFSAQQFPDLHSELNLSSLELGDSALYFCASSSGVLRETQYFGPGTRLLVL.

This clone has just a few counts. The chain joins TRBV7-9 to TRBJ1-1; D gene ambiguous. The ends were cut back, 5 bases at V and 9 bases at J, with 10 bases in the middle. The germline CDR1 and CDR2 sequences are SEHNR and FQNEAQ (reference sequence). The CDR3 sequence is 11 residues long. The CDR3 region has the DNA TGTGCCAGCAGCCCCGGTATTAAAGCTTTCTTT. Its protein is CASSPGIKAFF.

The CDR3 sequence is CASSEGQGWTEAFF. As DNA, the CDR3 is TGTGCCAGCAGTGAAGGTCAGGGGTGGACTGAAGCTTTCTTT. The V and J genes are TRBV2 and TRBJ1-1; TRBD1 is a possible D gene (6 bases). V was cut by 1 base and J by 5 bases, with 11 bases left in between. From germline, CDR1 is SNHLY and CDR2 FYNNEI. CDR3 length equals 14 residues.

The chain couples TRBV28 to TRBJ2-5; a possible D gene is TRBD1 (5 bases). The CDR3 sequence is 13 residues long. V lost 10 bases and J 2 bases, leaving 14 bases between the germline ends. The germline V gene has CDR1 MDHEN and CDR2 SYDVKM. The CDR3 is CATNPQGQETQYF. The CDR3 DNA follows: TGTGCCACCAATCCCCAGGGACAAGAGACCCAGTACTTC.

This clone was detected a few times. This chain links TRBV2 with TRBJ1-6, with D perhaps TRBD1 (5 bases). The CDR3 extends over 16 amino acids. With 0 bases removed from V and 5 bases from J, the gap between germline ends came to 11 bases. The germline V gene encodes CDR1 SNHLY and CDR2 FYNNEI. The CDR3 sequence: CASSEAGAENNSPLHF. CDR3 DNA sequence: TGTGCCAGCAGTGAAGCTGGGGCGGAGAATAATTCACCCCTCCACTTT.

The V gene is TRBV15, the J gene TRBJ2-7; D is perhaps TRBD1 or TRBD2 (5 bases each). Germline loops: CDR1 LNHNV, CDR2 YYDKDF (reference sequence). The CDR3 totals 13 residues. V shed 9 bases and J shed 2 bases, with 14 bases lying between them. The CDR3 is CATARWGTYEQYV. CDR3 DNA: TGTGCCACTGCCCGTTGGGGGACCTACGAGCAGTACGTC.

The chain employs TRBV30 and TRBJ2-3; 8 bases agree with TRBD2. Germline V gene sequence: CDR1 GTSNPN, CDR2 SVGIG (reference sequence). Unmatched junction bases numbered 7, after V lost 1 base and J lost 4 bases. The CDR3 runs to 15 residues. CDR3 amino acids: CAWSGRGGWSDTQYF. For the CDR3, the DNA is TGTGCCTGGAGTGGACGGGGGGGCTGGTCAGATACGCAGTATTTT.

The J gene is TRBJ2-7, the V gene TRBV19, with 7 nucleotides matching TRBD1. Trimming cost V 7 bases and J 3 bases; bases outside gene matches: 12. The CDR3 is 15 amino acids. Germline lookup yields CDR1 LNHDA and CDR2 SQIVND (reference sequence). In nucleotides, the CDR3 is TGTGCCAGTACCCCCCGAGGGGGACAGAACTACGAGCAGTACTTC. It is translated as CASTPRGGQNYEQYF. The variable domain in full, completed from reference TRBV19 and TRBJ2-7, reads DGGITQSPKYLFRKEGQNVTLSCEQNLNHDAMYWYRQDPGQGLRLIYYSQIVNDFQKGDIAEGYSVSREKKESFPLTVTSAQKNPTAFYLCASTPRGGQNYEQYFGPGTRLTVT.

The chain carries TRBV21-1 and TRBJ2-4; the listed D gene, TRBD1, was not tested against the DNA. TRBV21-1 is shown as a pseudogene. There are 14 residues in the CDR3. The CDR3 protein is CASSKGSGGNIQYF. CDR3 nucleotide sequence: TGTGCCAGCAGCAAAGGCTCAGGGGGAAACATTCAGTACTTC.

V is TRBV6-5 and J is TRBJ1-2; 11 bases match TRBD1. CDR1 is MNHEY, CDR2 SVGAGI, per germline. J was trimmed by 6 bases and V by 5 bases; bases with no gene match: 2. The CDR3 is made up of 13 amino acids. CDR3 region: CASSGQGAHGYTF. CDR3 DNA sequence: TGTGCCAGCAGTGGACAGGGGGCGCATGGCTACACCTTC.

Judged by abundance, this clone is medium-sized. V and J are TRBV19 and TRBJ1-1; D unclear. Germline V CDR1 and CDR2: LNHDA, SQIVND (reference sequence). This CDR3 comprises 15 residues. V was cut by 7 bases and J by 2 bases, with 17 bases left in between. This CDR3 reads CASTLMDGSNTEAFF. For the CDR3, the DNA is TGTGCCAGTACTCTCATGGACGGATCAAACACTGAAGCTTTCTTT. The full variable domain, in which reference TRBV19 and TRBJ1-1 provide the parts outside the CDR3, is DGGITQSPKYLFRKEGQNVTLSCEQNLNHDAMYWYRQDPGQGLRLIYYSQIVNDFQKGDIAEGYSVSREKKESFPLTVTSAQKNPTAFYLCASTLMDGSNTEAFFGQGTRLTVV.

The chain links TRBV2 to TRBJ1-2, with unresolved D. Germline V gene sequence: CDR1 SNHLY, CDR2 FYNNEI. Trimming took 4 bases from V and 4 from J, leaving 10 bases between them. This CDR3 has 13 amino acids. Here the CDR3 reads CASSGSTAYGYTF. Here the CDR3 DNA reads TGTGCCAGCAGTGGATCGACGGCCTATGGCTACACCTTC.

V and J are TRBV23-1 and TRBJ1-2; no reliable D call. TRBV23-1 is labeled an ORF, and its function is uncertain. There are 14 residues in the CDR3. V lost 8 bases and J 5 bases, leaving 18 bases between the germline ends. CDR3 sequence reads: CASSRREIEYGYTF. The CDR3, as DNA: TGCGCCAGCTCTCGTCGGGAGATCGAATATGGCTACACCTTC.